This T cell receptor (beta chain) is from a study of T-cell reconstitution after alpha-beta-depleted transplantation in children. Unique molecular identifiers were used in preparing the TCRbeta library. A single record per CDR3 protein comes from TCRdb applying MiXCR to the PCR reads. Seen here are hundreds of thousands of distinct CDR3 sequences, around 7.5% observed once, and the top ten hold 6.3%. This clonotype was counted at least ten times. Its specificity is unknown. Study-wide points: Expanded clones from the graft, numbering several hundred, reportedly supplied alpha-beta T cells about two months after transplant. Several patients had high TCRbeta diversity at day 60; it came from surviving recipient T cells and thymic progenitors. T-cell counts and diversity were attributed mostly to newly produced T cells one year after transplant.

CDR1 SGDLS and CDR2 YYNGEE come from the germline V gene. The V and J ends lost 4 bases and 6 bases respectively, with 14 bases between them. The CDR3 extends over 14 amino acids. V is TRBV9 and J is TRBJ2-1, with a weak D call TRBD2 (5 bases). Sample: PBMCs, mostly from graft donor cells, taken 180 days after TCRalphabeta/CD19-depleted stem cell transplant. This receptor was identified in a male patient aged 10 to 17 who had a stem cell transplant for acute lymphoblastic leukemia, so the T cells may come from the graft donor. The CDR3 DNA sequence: TGTGCCAGCAGCCCCCTACTAGAAACCAATGAGCAGTTCTTC. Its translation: CASSPLLETNEQFF.